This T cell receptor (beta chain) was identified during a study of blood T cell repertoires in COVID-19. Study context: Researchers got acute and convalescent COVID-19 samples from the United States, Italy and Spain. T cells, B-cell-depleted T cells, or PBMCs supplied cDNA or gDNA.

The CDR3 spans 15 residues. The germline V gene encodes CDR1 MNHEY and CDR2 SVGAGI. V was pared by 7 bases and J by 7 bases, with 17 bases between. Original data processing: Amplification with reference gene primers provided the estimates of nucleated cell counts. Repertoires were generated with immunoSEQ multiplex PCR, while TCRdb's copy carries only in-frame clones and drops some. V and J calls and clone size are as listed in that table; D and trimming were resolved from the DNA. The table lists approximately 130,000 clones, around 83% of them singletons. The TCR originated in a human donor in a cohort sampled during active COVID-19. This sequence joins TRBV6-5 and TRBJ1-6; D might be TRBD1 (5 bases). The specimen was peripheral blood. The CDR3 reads CASNEGWGRNSPLHF. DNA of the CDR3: TGTGCCAGCAACGAAGGTTGGGGCAGAAATTCACCCCTCCACTTT.